The rows below give T cell receptor beta chains drawn from one sample of a study of OX40 agonist ivuxolimab in advanced cancers. TCRdb keeps only in-frame clones here, not all; method: immunoSEQ multiplex PCR. Of 55,000 to 65,000 clones listed, 75% to 90% are singletons. The sample in question was CD4+ or CD8+ T cells sorted from blood, obtained in a trial of the OX40 agonist ivuxolimab. These receptors all come from an adult with an advanced solid tumor such as melanoma, head and neck, liver or kidney cancer. The CDR3 runs from the conserved cysteine through the conserved F or W. The D gene is left open where the match is weak. Expanded clones are given a class, and other clones once, few, many or no size at all.

TRBV5-4	.	.	TRBJ1-5	TGTGCCAGCAGCTTGGGAAGGGGACTTAATCAGCCCCAGCATTTT	CASSLGRGLNQPQHF
TRBV10-3	TRBD1	.	TRBJ1-3	TGTGCCATCAGACAACCGGGACAGGGGGACACCATATATTTT	CAIRQPGQGDTIYF
TRBV2	TRBD2	.	TRBJ2-3	TGTGCCAGTGATGGACTAGCGGGAGACGTGGGCACAGATACGCAGTATTTT	CASDGLAGDVGTDTQYF
TRBV6-6	.	.	TRBJ1-1	TGTGCCAGCAGTTCCCCTTTGGACACTGAAGCTTTCTTT	CASSSPLDTEAFF
TRBV7-2	TRBD2	.	TRBJ2-7	TGTGCCAGCAGCCGCAGCGGGGGGAGCTCCTACGAGCAGTACTTC	CASSRSGGSSYEQYF
TRBV6-5	TRBD1	.	TRBJ2-2	TGTGCCAGCAGGCGGACAGGGGGACCCGGGGAGCTGTTTTTT	CASRRTGGPGELFF
TRBV28	.	.	TRBJ1-3	TGTGCCAGCAGCCGAGGGGTAGACTCTGGAAACACCATATATTTT	CASSRGVDSGNTIYF
TRBV11-2	.	.	TRBJ2-7	TGTGCCAGCGGCTACACCCGGGGCGGCTACGAGCAGTACTTC	CASGYTRGGYEQYF
TRBV10-2	.	.	TRBJ2-1	TGCGCCAGCAGTAAGAGTCTGACCAGCTCCTACAATGAGCAGTTCTTC	CASSKSLTSSYNEQFF
TRBV30	TRBD1	.	TRBJ2-7	TGTGCCTCTGGACAGGGAACCTACGAGCAGTACTTC	CASGQGTYEQYF
TRBV28	.	.	TRBJ1-4	TGTGCCAGCAGTTTATTATTAGGGGGAAATGAAAAACTGTTTTTT	CASSLLLGGNEKLFF
TRBV6-5	.	.	TRBJ1-1	TGTGCCAGCAGTTTCCTGGGGGCACAGAACACTGAAGCTTTCTTT	CASSFLGAQNTEAFF
TRBV11-3	.	.	TRBJ2-1	TGTGCCAGCAGCCCCCGGGACTCGTACAATGAGCAGTTCTTC	CASSPRDSYNEQFF
TRBV19	TRBD2	.	TRBJ2-7	TGTGCCACCGCGGGAGGGCCAACGTACGAGCAGTACTTC	CATAGGPTYEQYF
TRBV10-3	TRBD1	.	TRBJ1-1	TGTGCCATCAGGAATAGGCAGGGGGCGGCGAACACTGAAGCTTTCTTT	CAIRNRQGAANTEAFF
TRBV7-2	TRBD2	few	TRBJ2-1	TGTGCCAGCAGCTTACAAGGACTAGGTCCAAATGAGCAGTTCTTC	CASSLQGLGPNEQFF
TRBV9	TRBD2	.	TRBJ2-2	TGTGCCAGCAGCGTGAGCGGGAGGACGAACACCGGGGAGCTGTTTTTT	CASSVSGRTNTGELFF
TRBV5-4	TRBD1	.	TRBJ2-7	TGTGCCAGCAGCCTAACGACAGGGGACTACGAGCAGTACTTC	CASSLTTGDYEQYF
TRBV7-2	TRBD1	.	TRBJ2-1	TGTGCCAGCAGCCGCGACCCCGGGACAGGGTTTCTTCCGGATGAGCAGTTCTTC	CASSRDPGTGFLPDEQFF
TRBV15	.	.	TRBJ1-1	TGTGCCACCAGCAGAGACCGGGGGATGGGGAAGAACACTGAAGCTTTCTTT	CATSRDRGMGKNTEAFF
TRBV3-2	.	.	TRBJ1-5	TGTGCCAGCCCCCGGCCCCAGCATTTT	CASPRPQHF
TRBV28	.	.	TRBJ1-2	TGTGCCAGCAGTTTAGACGGTGGCTACACCTTC	CASSLDGGYTF
TRBV18	TRBD1	.	TRBJ1-4	TGTGCCAGCTCACCGGGACAGGGAAATCCGCTAGAAAAACTGTTTTTT	CASSPGQGNPLEKLFF
TRBV19	.	.	TRBJ1-2	TGTGCCAGTAGTCGTCGACGCGGACAGCCCGCTAACTATGGCTACACCTTC	CASSRRRGQPANYGYTF
TRBV5-6	.	.	TRBJ1-4	TGTGCCAGCAGCCGCGAGAGGGAACTGTTTTTT	CASSRERELFF
TRBV28	.	.	TRBJ1-2	TGTGCCAGCAGTTCCGGGACTCCGAGCTACACCTTC	CASSSGTPSYTF
TRBV9	TRBD1	.	TRBJ2-7	TGTGCCAGCAGCCCGGTAGGACAGGGCTACCACGAGCAGTACTTC	CASSPVGQGYHEQYF
TRBV13	.	.	TRBJ2-3	TGTGCCAGCAGCTTAGGGAGCGTAGATACGCAGTATTTT	CASSLGSVDTQYF
TRBV7-8	TRBD2	.	TRBJ2-1	TGTGCCAGCAGCTGGGGACTAGCAAATGAGCAGTTCTTC	CASSWGLANEQFF
TRBV19	TRBD1	.	TRBJ2-3	TGTGCCAGTAGTAACAGGGGCCCAGATACGCAGTATTTT	CASSNRGPDTQYF
TRBV5-5	TRBD1	.	TRBJ1-2	TGTGCCAGCAGCTTGGGGCAGGGGGCGTATGGCTACACCTTC	CASSLGQGAYGYTF
TRBV5-1	.	.	TRBJ1-3	TGCGCCAGCAGCTTGGCACAGGGCGGTGGAAACACCATATATTTT	CASSLAQGGGNTIYF
TRBV6-5	.	.	TRBJ1-1	TGTGCCAGCAGTTATGGGGGGCCCGACACTGAAGCTTTCTTT	CASSYGGPDTEAFF
TRBV6-5	.	.	TRBJ1-2	TGTGCCAGCAGTCGGGCCAACTATGGCTACACCTTC	CASSRANYGYTF
TRBV11-1	.	.	TRBJ1-1	TGTGCCAGCAGCTTAGAGGTTGGGGGGACGGCTGAAGCTTTCTTT	CASSLEVGGTAEAFF
TRBV27	TRBD1	.	TRBJ1-5	TGTGCCACAGGGGGGGGTCTGCATCAGCCCCAGCATTTT	CATGGGLHQPQHF
TRBV29-1	.	.	TRBJ2-7	TGCAGCGTTGGCGGAAATACCTACGAGCAGTACTTC	CSVGGNTYEQYF
TRBV5-6	TRBD2	.	TRBJ2-1	TGTGCCAGCAGCCCTGAAGCGGGAGGGGGAAGGAATGAGCAGTTCTTC	CASSPEAGGGRNEQFF
TRBV4-2	TRBD2	.	TRBJ2-1	TGTGCCAGCAGCCAACCGGGACTAGCGGGTGATAATGAGCAGTTCTTC	CASSQPGLAGDNEQFF
TRBV21-1	.	.	TRBJ1-5	TGTGCCAGCTCTGGGGACAGGCCCCTCGATCAGCCCCAGCATTTT	CASSGDRPLDQPQHF
TRBV5-1	.	.	TRBJ2-3	TGCGCCAGCAGCTTGGCCGCGGGGGCCGGGGATACGCAGTATTTT	CASSLAAGAGDTQYF
TRBV21-1	.	.	TRBJ1-1	TGTGCCAGCAGACCAGAGGGATCAATCACTGAAGCTTTCTTT	CASRPEGSITEAFF
TRBV18	.	few	TRBJ1-5	TGTGCCAGCTCACCTGAGAGCATCGGTTCGCCCCAGCATTTT	CASSPESIGSPQHF
TRBV5-1	TRBD2	.	TRBJ2-5	TGCGCCAGCAGCTTGACGAAAGGACTAGCGGGAGACCGGACCCAGTACTTC	CASSLTKGLAGDRTQYF
TRBV5-1	.	.	TRBJ2-1	TGCGCCAGCAGCTTGGACCCTAACAATGAGCAGTTCTTC	CASSLDPNNEQFF
TRBV25-1	TRBD2	.	TRBJ2-3	TGTGCCAGCAGTAACTCCCCGGGACTAAGGACAGATACGCAGTATTTT	CASSNSPGLRTDTQYF